A single sample is the source of the 20 T cell receptor beta chains below, sequenced in a study of blood T cell repertoires in COVID-19. Produced via immunoSEQ multiplex PCR; TCRdb's table is partial and in-frame only. The sample includes more than 250,000 clones, around 89% of them seen just once. Sequencing was done on a sample of peripheral blood. All receptors derive from a man younger than 35 who had recovered from COVID-19.

The V gene is TRBV27, the J gene TRBJ2-7; a weak D match, TRBD2 (5 bases). This CDR3 contains 15 residues. Trimming took 0 bases from V and 0 from J, leaving 9 bases between them. Germline CDR1 MNHEY, CDR2 SMNVEV (reference sequence). CDR3: CASSLSVGDSYEQYF. For the CDR3, the DNA is TGTGCCAGCAGTTTATCGGTGGGAGACTCCTACGAGCAGTACTTC.

V usage is TRBV18 and J usage is TRBJ2-7; 11 bases line up with TRBD2. Looked up from germline, CDR1 is KGHSH and CDR2 is LQKENI. This CDR3 has 15 amino acids. V lost 2 bases to trimming and J lost 4 bases; unmatched junction nucleotides: 4. The DNA for the CDR3 is TGTGCCAGCTCACCAGGCGGGACTAGCGGTTACGAGCAGTACTTC. The encoded protein is CASSPGGTSGYEQYF.

The table lists this clone with a count of one. The V and J genes are TRBV27 and TRBJ1-2; 7 positions match TRBD1. CDR3 length: 15 amino acids. The junction had 5 bases not matched to a gene; V was cut back by 2 bases and J by 2 bases. CDR1 is MNHEY and CDR2 is SMNVEV in the germline V gene (reference sequence). CDR3 nucleotides: TGTGCCAGCAGTTTAGCCCGACAGGGAAACTATGGCTACACCTTC. Translated, it gives CASSLARQGNYGYTF.

This sequence joins TRBV10-3 and TRBJ1-1; 9 positions match TRBD1. The CDR3 runs to 15 residues. Losses at the gene ends were 2 bases for V and 4 bases for J; bases not matched to a gene: 5. Germline loops: CDR1 ENHRY, CDR2 SYGVKD. Here the CDR3 DNA reads TGTGCCATCAGTGAGCTACAGGGGGCAGGCACTGAAGCTTTCTTT. The encoded protein is CAISELQGAGTEAFF.

The gene calls are TRBV11-2 and TRBJ2-7; 7 positions match TRBD1. V lost 5 bases, J lost 3 bases, and 10 bases stayed unmatched. CDR1 is SGHAT and CDR2 is FQNNGV in the germline V gene. The CDR3 is made up of 15 amino acids. In nucleotides, the CDR3 is TGTGCCAGCAGCCCGACAGGGAGCAGGGGCTACGAGCAGTACTTC. This codes for CASSPTGSRGYEQYF.

This clone has a handful of counts. V and J are TRBV11-1 and TRBJ2-7; D gene uncertain. With 0 bases removed from V and 4 bases from J, the gap between germline ends came to 13 bases. Germline CDR1 reads SGHAT; CDR2 reads FQDESV (reference sequence). This CDR3 spans 15 amino acids. CDR3: CASSLAAEAAYEQYF. CDR3 sequence (DNA): TGTGCCAGCAGCTTAGCGGCAGAGGCGGCTTACGAGCAGTACTTC.

The chain recombines TRBV28 with TRBJ2-7; 7 bases fit TRBD2. CDR1 and CDR2 (germline): MDHEN, SYDVKM. CDR3 length: 15 residues. J gave up 0 bases and V 3 bases, and 5 bases lay outside the gene matches. The CDR3 here is CASSLQGLSSYEQYF. The CDR3 DNA follows: TGTGCCAGCAGTTTGCAGGGACTATCCTCCTACGAGCAGTACTTC.

The chain is built from TRBV5-6 and TRBJ1-2; TRBD1 matches 7 bases. CDR3 length equals 16 residues. Germline CDR1 is SGHDT and CDR2 is YYEEEE. Trimming removed 3 bases from V and 5 bases from J; junction bases left unmatched: 13. CDR3 nucleotide sequence: TGTGCCAGCAGCTCGGACCGACAGGGCACCTGGTATGGCTACACCTTC. It yields the protein CASSSDRQGTWYGYTF.

The rearrangement joins TRBV18 to TRBJ1-1; a possible D gene is TRBD1 (6 bases). In germline, CDR1 is KGHSH, CDR2 LQKENI. This CDR3 spans 16 amino acids. V dropped 2 bases and J dropped 0 bases, with 13 bases sitting between them. The CDR3 coding sequence is TGTGCCAGCTCACCATTCCCCGGGACAATGAACACTGAAGCTTTCTTT. Encoded protein: CASSPFPGTMNTEAFF.

The chain has TRBV3-1 (or the pseudogene TRBV3-2) and TRBJ1-2, with TRBD1 matching over 7 bases. This CDR3 is built from 15 residues. From germline, CDR1 is LGHDT and CDR2 YNNKEL (reference sequence). With 0 bases clipped from V and 8 bases from J, the junction kept 9 bases outside the gene matches. The CDR3 sequence: CASSQDGTGAQGYTF. CDR3 coding DNA: TGTGCCAGCAGCCAAGACGGCACAGGGGCGCAGGGCTACACCTTC.

The gene calls are TRBV7-3 and TRBJ1-6; 8 bases are shared with TRBD1. This CDR3 region has 18 residues. Per germline, CDR1 SGHTA and CDR2 FQGTGA. With V trimmed by 2 bases and J by 0 bases, 6 bases remained unmatched. CDR3 bases: TGTGCCAGCAGCTTATACGCAGGGGGCGCCTCCTATAATTCACCCCTCCACTTT. It encodes CASSLYAGGASYNSPLHF. Complete variable domain (other parts from reference TRBV7-3 and TRBJ1-6): GAGVSQTPSNKVTEKGKYVELRCDPISGHTALYWYRQSLGQGPEFLIYFQGTGAADDSGLPNDRFFAVRPEGSVSTLKIQRTERGDSAVYLCASSLYAGGASYNSPLHFGNGTRLTVT.

J is TRBJ2-7 and V is TRBV29-1, with TRBD1 identical over 7 bases. After removal of 6 bases from V and 0 bases from J, the junction contained 8 bases not matched to a gene. Germline V CDR1 and CDR2: SQVTM, ANQGSEA. The CDR3 is 14 residues long. The CDR3 is CSVLGTVGSYEQYF. CDR3 DNA sequence: TGCAGCGTCCTCGGGACAGTCGGCTCCTACGAGCAGTACTTC.

In its sample, this clone was seen a few times. The chain combines TRBV27 with TRBJ1-1; no firm D call. The CDR3 sequence is 13 residues long. V lost 5 bases and J lost 4, with 11 bases in between. CDR1 is MNHEY, CDR2 SMNVEV, per germline (reference sequence). CDR3 amino acids: CASSLGRSTEAFF. CDR3 sequence (DNA): TGTGCCAGCAGTCTAGGGAGGAGCACTGAAGCTTTCTTT.

This sequence joins TRBV25-1 and TRBJ1-1; possibly TRBD1 for D (5 bases). The germline gives CDR1 MGHDK, CDR2 SYGVNS. Trimming pared 4 bases from V and 6 bases from J, leaving 12 bases between. There are 13 residues in the CDR3. The CDR3 protein is CASSAPGVAEAFF. Here the CDR3 DNA reads TGTGCCAGCAGTGCCCCGGGGGTGGCTGAAGCTTTCTTT.

This clone has just one count. This rearrangement joins TRBV7-3 to TRBJ2-5; 10 bases align to TRBD2. The CDR3 contains 16 residues. Losses at the gene ends were 5 bases for V and 5 bases for J; bases not matched to a gene: 11. Looked up from germline, CDR1 is SGHTA and CDR2 is FQGTGA. The chain's CDR3 is CASSPRASGSQETQYF. DNA of the CDR3: TGTGCCAGCAGCCCCCGGGCTAGCGGGAGCCAGGAGACCCAGTACTTC. Together with reference TRBV7-3 and TRBJ2-5, the CDR3 gives the full variable domain: GAGVSQTPSNKVTEKGKYVELRCDPISGHTALYWYRQSLGQGPEFLIYFQGTGAADDSGLPNDRFFAVRPEGSVSTLKIQRTERGDSAVYLCASSPRASGSQETQYFGPGTRLLVL.

This clone appeared a single time. The CDR3 loop is CASTVYYEQYF. The DNA for the CDR3 is TGTGCCAGCACCGTGTACTACGAGCAGTACTTC. The chain couples TRBV6-5 to TRBJ2-7; D is ambiguous. Trimming removed 7 bases from V and 3 bases from J, with 7 bases in between. CDR3 length: 11 amino acids. Germline CDR1 and CDR2: MNHEY and SVGAGI.

The table lists this clone with a count of one. J is TRBJ2-7 and V is TRBV5-1; TRBD2 matches at 8 bases. Germline values: CDR1 SGHRS, CDR2 YFSETQ. With 4 bases clipped from V and 5 bases from J, the junction kept 8 bases outside the gene matches. CDR3 length: 14 amino acids. Written as DNA, the CDR3 is TGCGCCAGCAGCGAGAGCGGGAGAGGCGACGAGCAGTACTTC. Its protein is CASSESGRGDEQYF.

The chain links TRBV6-6 to TRBJ2-1, with 7 bases identical to TRBD1. V lost 5 bases and J lost 3; bases outside the gene matches: 10. CDR1 and CDR2 (germline): MNHNY, SVGAGI (reference sequence). The length of the CDR3 is 16 residues. In nucleotides, the CDR3 is TGTGCCAGCAGTACCAGGACAGGAGAGGGCTACAATGAGCAGTTCTTC. The encoded protein is CASSTRTGEGYNEQFF.

The rearrangement uses TRBV7-2 and TRBJ1-6; TRBD1 matches at 7 bases. The V segment lost 3 bases and the J segment 0 bases; nucleotides outside the gene matches: 8. Germline V CDR1 and CDR2: SGHTA, FQGNSA. This CDR3 has 18 residues. CDR3 in amino acids: CASSFLGTESSYNSPLHF. In DNA form, the CDR3 reads TGTGCCAGCAGCTTCCTCGGGACAGAGAGCTCCTATAATTCACCCCTCCACTTT.

The chain is built from TRBV27 and TRBJ2-3, with a possible D match to TRBD1 (5 bases). The germline V and J ends were trimmed by 7 bases and 6 bases, with 17 bases remaining between them. The germline V gene has CDR1 MNHEY and CDR2 SMNVEV (reference sequence). This CDR3 contains 14 residues. CDR3 loop: CASTIGDSTDTQYF. CDR3 DNA: TGTGCCAGCACCATAGGGGATTCCACGGATACGCAGTATTTT.